This TCR beta chain came from a study of blood T cell repertoires in COVID-19 (dated by TCRdb to 2018 to 2021). Background for the entire study: Samples from collaborators originated in the United States, Italy and Spain and spanned both the acute and convalescent phases of COVID-19. Samples came from the ongoing ImmuneRACE study (first 160 participants) plus 1,254 subjects from 6 global collaborators. The repertoires were released in a freely available public database intended as a resource for research on the immune response to SARS-CoV-2. The material from the prospective study consisted of cDNA or gDNA derived from T cells, B-cell-depleted T cells, or PBMCs. Deeply sampled blood TCRbeta repertoires from subjects exposed to, actively infected with, or recovered from COVID-19 were included in the dataset. Where available, HLA class I and class II types were obtained from metadata supplied by the sample provider rather than from assay-based typing. A de-identified subject ID, COVID-19 status, age in years and sex were almost always included in the sample metadata. Study-wide findings and limitations: Clinical and demographic metadata were provided uncurated, with the amount varying by source and participant.

Samples from volunteer blood donors who had recovered from COVID-19 were contributed by a second Seattle source. Collaborating institutions collected whole blood in K2EDTA tubes following their own protocols. For TCRbeta analysis, collaborators shipped samples as frozen whole blood, isolated PBMCs, or DNA extracted from either of those sample types. TCRbeta CDR3 regions were amplified from genomic DNA by means of the immunoSEQ Assay, a bias-controlled multiplex PCR. Per the original workflow: Nucleated cell counts per sample were estimated from amplification of reference gene primers within the assay. To quantify the absolute abundance of each unique TCRbeta CDR3 rearrangement, sequence reads were collapsed and filtered. Productive Simpson clonality was computed per sample as the square root of Simpson's diversity index over productive rearrangements. TCRdb provides this immuneACCESS table in a form limited to in-frame rearrangements. Some clones are lacking; in checked studies, under half of them reflect an unresolved V gene, and why the rest are absent is not known. Clone size and the V and J calls come from that table; the DNA yielded D and trimming. Counted in this sample were some 220,000 clones; roughly 80% of them appeared once. The ten most abundant clones make up approximately 2.9% of the sample.

Note on this clone: Which antigen it targets is not known. Per-nucleotide qualities are absent, and no much larger clonotype sits a single base away.

This TCR was recovered from a woman younger than 45 who had recovered from COVID-19. The sequenced sample consisted of peripheral blood.

The nucleotide sequence reads TGTGCCAGCAGCCCTATGGGGCTAGCGGGAGGGCCTGGGGAGACCCAGTACTTC. This yields the protein CASSPMGLAGGPGETQYF. The sequence joins TRBV7-9 to TRBJ2-5, with 12 bases aligning to TRBD2. The germline V gene (reference sequence) sets CDR1 to SEHNR and CDR2 to FQNEAQ. The CDR3 runs 18 residues from the cysteine to the phenylalanine. Left in the record is the CDR3 DNA by itself, 54 bases read in frame from the first base. Trimming takes 5 bases off V and 5 bases off J; junction bases not matched to a gene: 15.